The 27 T cell receptor beta chains below come from one sample, sequenced in a study of shared clonotypes between healthy human individuals. The naive CD8 population came from CD45RO-negative cells selected for CCR7, without terminally differentiated effector memory CD45RA+ cells. TCRdb's table, derived via immunoSEQ multiplex PCR, lists solely in-frame clones and lacks some. The sample has about 700,000 clones; around 90% are singletons. The specimen sequenced was naive CD8+ T cells sorted from blood. All receptors come from a man aged 25-45 years in good health.

CDR3 region: CATSREYREVNTGELFF. The CDR3 region has the DNA TGTGCCACCAGCAGGGAATACAGGGAGGTGAACACCGGGGAGCTGTTTTTT. The chain combines TRBV15 with TRBJ2-2; D may correspond to TRBD1 or TRBD2 (6 bases each). Germline CDR1 reads LNHNV; CDR2 reads YYDKDF (reference sequence). The CDR3 is 17 amino acids. Between the trimmed V and J ends, which lost 3 bases and 1 base, there was a span of 15 bases.

The rearrangement uses TRBV4-1 and TRBJ2-7; D is unclear. The CDR3 consists of 15 residues. V dropped 4 bases and J dropped 4 bases, with 17 bases sitting between them. CDR1 MGHRA and CDR2 YSYEKL come from the germline V gene. Here the CDR3 DNA reads TGCGCCAGCAGCCTAGGCTTGAAACCTTCATACGAGCAGTACTTC. Its translation: CASSLGLKPSYEQYF.

This chain connects TRBV4-1 to TRBJ1-2; TRBD1 matches 7 bases. The CDR3 spans 15 residues. Trimming took 0 bases from V and 2 from J; bases not matched to a gene: 3. The germline V gene has CDR1 MGHRA and CDR2 YSYEKL. The CDR3 region has the DNA TGCGCCAGCAGCCAAGAGACAGGGAGGAACTATGGCTACACCTTC. The encoded protein is CASSQETGRNYGYTF.

The rearrangement links TRBV5-1 to TRBJ2-3; D possibly corresponds to TRBD2 (6 bases). This CDR3 region has 15 residues. Germline V CDR1 and CDR2: SGHRS, YFSETQ. V shed 0 bases and J shed 6 bases, with 14 bases lying between them. The chain's CDR3 is CASSLGGGPGDTQYF. CDR3 DNA: TGCGCCAGCAGCTTGGGGGGAGGACCGGGCGATACGCAGTATTTT.

The CDR3 DNA follows: TGTGCCAGCAGTTCCGGGACTAGCGGGAGGGTCCACGAGCAGTACTTC. Residues: CASSSGTSGRVHEQYF. The V and J genes are TRBV27 and TRBJ2-7, with TRBD2 identical over 16 bases. This CDR3 region has 16 residues. Germline V gene sequence: CDR1 MNHEY, CDR2 SMNVEV (reference sequence). V lost 4 bases to trimming and J lost 5 bases; unmatched junction nucleotides: 5.

V is TRBV28 and J is TRBJ2-1; tentatively, D is TRBD1 (6 bases). Deletions cut 3 bases from V and 5 bases from J, with 11 bases between. CDR1 is MDHEN, CDR2 SYDVKM, per germline. The CDR3 runs to 14 residues. The CDR3 is CASSLWAGDNEQFF. The CDR3, as DNA: TGTGCCAGCAGTTTGTGGGCAGGGGACAATGAGCAGTTCTTC.

The chain is built from TRBV6-5 and TRBJ2-7; 10 positions agree with TRBD1. Trimming at V came to 3 bases and at J to 3 bases, leaving 5 bases not matched to a gene. Germline loops: CDR1 MNHEY, CDR2 SVGAGI. The CDR3 totals 15 residues. In DNA, the CDR3 is TGTGCCAGCAGTTATTCTGGGACAGGGGACTACGAGCAGTACTTC. Translated: CASSYSGTGDYEQYF.

The rearrangement uses TRBV30 and TRBJ2-2; weak D call: TRBD1 (5 bases). The germline V gene has CDR1 GTSNPN and CDR2 SVGIG (reference sequence). The V gene lost 1 base and the J gene lost 6 bases, with 6 bases spanning the gap. The CDR3 consists of 12 residues. CDR3 sequence: CAWSGQSGELFF. For the CDR3, the DNA is TGTGCCTGGAGTGGACAGTCCGGGGAGCTGTTTTTT.

The rearrangement uses TRBV25-1 and TRBJ1-5; weak D call: TRBD1 (5 bases). Germline assignment: CDR1 MGHDK and CDR2 SYGVNS. The CDR3 covers 16 residues. V gave up 2 bases and J gave up 7 bases, with 18 bases separating them. In nucleotides, the CDR3 is TGTGCCAGCAGTGAAGGAAGTGTGCAGGGAATACAGCCCCAGCATTTT. Its protein product is CASSEGSVQGIQPQHF.

The CDR3 loop reads CSVRLADSYEQYF. CDR3 in DNA: TGCAGCGTTCGGCTAGCCGACTCCTACGAGCAGTACTTC. V and J are TRBV29-1 and TRBJ2-7, with D tentatively TRBD2 (5 bases). The CDR3 contains 13 residues. CDR1 SQVTM and CDR2 ANQGSEA come from the germline V gene. The V end lost 5 bases, the J end lost 0 bases, and 11 bases lay between the germline ends.

V is TRBV6-5 and J is TRBJ2-3, with 10 bases matching TRBD2. This CDR3 has 15 residues. CDR1 is MNHEY, CDR2 SVGAGI, per germline. The V segment lost 6 bases and the J segment 1 base; nucleotides outside the gene matches: 4. For the CDR3, the DNA is TGTGCCAGCAGCCCCGGGACTAGCGGCACAGATACGCAGTATTTT. Its protein product is CASSPGTSGTDTQYF.

The V call is TRBV29-1, the J call TRBJ2-1; TRBD1 matches at 11 bases. Trimming at V came to 3 bases and at J to 8 bases, leaving 9 bases not matched to a gene. The CDR3 runs to 15 residues. The germline V gene has CDR1 SQVTM and CDR2 ANQGSEA. The chain's CDR3 is CSVEDRDRGFYEQFF. In DNA, the CDR3 is TGCAGCGTTGAGGACCGGGACAGGGGGTTCTATGAGCAGTTCTTC.

The chain employs TRBV25-1 and TRBJ2-7; tentatively, D is TRBD1 (6 bases). V lost 6 bases and J 3 bases, leaving 15 bases between the germline ends. Per germline, CDR1 MGHDK and CDR2 SYGVNS. The CDR3 spans 14 residues. CDR3 DNA sequence: TGTGCCAGCAGGAAAACCGGGACACACTACGAGCAGTACTTC. It is translated as CASRKTGTHYEQYF.

The CDR3 region is CSVVFKSYEQYF. CDR3 sequence (DNA): TGCAGCGTTGTTTTCAAATCCTACGAGCAGTACTTC. The V call is TRBV29-1, the J call TRBJ2-7; no reliable D call. The CDR3 covers 12 residues. Looked up from germline, CDR1 is SQVTM and CDR2 is ANQGSEA. Trimming stripped 4 bases from V and 1 base from J, with 8 bases between.

Comment on this clone: Different DNA sequences within this sample yield the same CDR3. V is TRBV13 and J is TRBJ2-3; the D is unclear. Looked up from germline, CDR1 is PRHDT and CDR2 is FYEKMQ (reference sequence). The ends were cut back, 5 bases at V and 3 bases at J, with 6 bases in the middle. The CDR3 runs to 12 residues. CDR3 coding DNA: TGTGCCAGCAGCCCTGGAACAGATACGCAGTATTTT. This translates into CASSPGTDTQYF. Drawing the rest from reference TRBV13 and TRBJ2-3, the complete variable domain is AAGVIQSPRHLIKEKRETATLKCYPIPRHDTVYWYQQGPGQDPQFLISFYEKMQSDKGSIPDRFSAQQFSDYHSELNMSSLELGDSALYFCASSPGTDTQYFGPGTRLTVL.

J is TRBJ2-1 and V is TRBV5-4; 7 bases are shared with TRBD2. Germline CDR1 reads SGHNT; CDR2 reads YYREEE (reference sequence). The CDR3 is made up of 19 amino acids. With 6 bases clipped from V and 6 bases from J, the junction kept 24 bases outside the gene matches. CDR3 amino acids: CASTWGGTDYSGGRNEQFF. The DNA of the CDR3 is TGTGCCAGCACCTGGGGGGGTACAGACTATAGCGGAGGTCGCAATGAGCAGTTCTTC.

This chain joins TRBV5-1 and TRBJ1-2; no clear D gene. Germline V CDR1 and CDR2: SGHRS, YFSETQ. CDR3 length equals 18 residues. The germline V and J ends were trimmed by 2 bases and 7 bases, with 27 bases remaining between them. The CDR3 is CASSFTGRGVGISGGYTF. The CDR3 bases are TGCGCCAGCAGCTTTACGGGGAGAGGAGTAGGAATTTCGGGTGGCTACACCTTC.

V is TRBV6-5 and J is TRBJ2-1; D is possibly TRBD2 (5 bases). V shed 4 bases and J shed 5 bases, with 9 bases lying between them. The germline V gene encodes CDR1 MNHEY and CDR2 SVGAGI. This CDR3 region has 13 residues. The CDR3 coding sequence is TGTGCCAGCAGTTCAAGGGAGAACAATGAGCAGTTCTTC. Its protein is CASSSRENNEQFF.

CDR3 sequence (DNA): TGTGCCAGCAGTTCCGGGGACAGTTACTACGAGCAGTACTTC. Encoded protein: CASSSGDSYYEQYF. The chain recombines TRBV27 with TRBJ2-7; 7 nucleotides agree with TRBD1. CDR3 size: 14 residues. From germline, CDR1 is MNHEY and CDR2 SMNVEV (reference sequence). Trimming cost V 4 bases and J 3 bases; bases outside gene matches: 6.

For the CDR3, the DNA is TGTGCCAGCAGCAGGGGGGGCGCGGACAGGACTTACGAGCAGTACTTC. The encoded protein is CASSRGGADRTYEQYF. The rearrangement links TRBV5-4 to TRBJ2-7; the D gene could be TRBD1 or TRBD2 (7 bases each). The CDR3 extends over 16 amino acids. V lost 4 bases, J lost 4 bases, and 21 bases lay in between. The germline CDR1 and CDR2 sequences are SGHNT and YYREEE (reference sequence).

A note on this clone: Additional DNA sequences in this sample encode the identical CDR3. DNA for the CDR3: TGTGCCAGCAGCTTAGTGGGAGATACGCAGTATTTT. This encodes CASSLVGDTQYF. The rearrangement joins TRBV11-2 to TRBJ2-3; D gene unclear. Germline V gives CDR1 SGHAT, CDR2 FQNNGV. The length of the CDR3 is 12 residues. V was pared by 1 base and J by 5 bases, with 4 bases between.

The chain's CDR3 is CASSPVLIPRPGQKPIYQPQHF. The CDR3, as DNA: TGTGCCAGCAGTCCAGTCCTCATACCCCGTCCGGGACAGAAACCCATCTATCAGCCCCAGCATTTT. The chain carries TRBV27 and TRBJ1-5; TRBD1 matches 7 bases. The CDR3 runs 22 residues. The germline V gene has CDR1 MNHEY and CDR2 SMNVEV (reference sequence). The ends lost 5 bases at V and 5 bases at J; junction bases unmatched: 30.

The chain couples TRBV27 to TRBJ2-1; no definite D call. The CDR3 is 12 amino acids. Trimming took 5 bases from V and 8 from J, leaving 10 bases between them. Per germline, CDR1 MNHEY and CDR2 SMNVEV (reference sequence). CDR3 sequence: CASSRRYHEQFF. The CDR3 coding sequence is TGTGCCAGCAGTCGACGTTATCATGAGCAGTTCTTC.

This chain uses TRBV7-8 with TRBJ2-7, with D possibly matching TRBD2 (6 bases). The ends were cut back, 5 bases at V and 1 base at J, with 18 bases in the middle. Germline V gene lookup returns CDR1 SGHVS and CDR2 FQNEAQ. The CDR3 consists of 16 residues. The chain's CDR3 is CASSPKAGRTSYEQYF. Here the CDR3 DNA reads TGTGCCAGCAGCCCAAAGGCGGGGAGAACTTCCTACGAGCAGTACTTC. Supplemented by reference TRBV7-8 and TRBJ2-7, the full variable domain reads GAGVSQSPRYKVAKRGQDVALRCDPISGHVSLFWYQQALGQGPEFLTYFQNEAQLDKSGLPSDRFFAERPEGSVSTLKIQRTQQEDSAVYLCASSPKAGRTSYEQYFGPGTRLTVT.

The chain recombines TRBV11-2 with TRBJ2-7, with D tentatively TRBD2 (6 bases). The CDR3 has 15 residues. CDR1 and CDR2 from the germline V gene are SGHAT and FQNNGV. V gave up 0 bases and J gave up 3 bases, with 12 bases separating them. DNA for the CDR3: TGTGCCAGCAGCTTAGAAGTCGGGAGACTCTACGAGCAGTACTTC. It codes for CASSLEVGRLYEQYF.

This chain uses TRBV14 with TRBJ2-7; 9 nucleotides align to TRBD2. The V gene's germline CDR1 is SGHDN and CDR2 FVKESK. J was trimmed by 6 bases and V by 4 bases; bases with no gene match: 7. CDR3 length: 14 amino acids. The chain's CDR3 is CASSLPGLAREQYF. Here the CDR3 DNA reads TGTGCCAGCAGCCTACCGGGACTAGCTCGCGAGCAGTACTTC. Supplemented by reference TRBV14 and TRBJ2-7, the full variable domain reads EAGVTQFPSHSVIEKGQTVTLRCDPISGHDNLYWYRRVMGKEIKFLLHFVKESKQDESGMPNNRFLAERTGGTYSTLKVQPAELEDSGVYFCASSLPGLAREQYFGPGTRLTVT.

The chain joins TRBV7-9 to TRBJ2-7, with TRBD2 matching 7 bases. This CDR3 is 15 amino acids long. CDR1 is SEHNR, CDR2 FQNEAQ, per germline (reference sequence). With V trimmed by 5 bases and J by 0 bases, 7 bases remained unmatched. CDR3 DNA sequence: TGTGCCAGCAGCCCGAATGGCGGGAGCTCCTACGAGCAGTACTTC. Translating gives CASSPNGGSSYEQYF.